Shown below are 15 T cell receptor beta chains from a single sample sequenced in a study of CD8 T cells in Susac syndrome. Reverse transcription of roughly 0.5 to 1 ug RNA was performed with random hexamers. TCRdb used MiXCR to reprocess the immunoSEQ multiplex PCR reads, holding one entry per CDR3 protein. This sample has approximately 190,000 distinct CDR3 sequences, with roughly 90% found just once. The material sequenced was CD4+ T cells from PBMCs. Receptor source: a human donor with Susac syndrome.

The V and J genes are TRBV14 and TRBJ2-7; 8 nucleotides match TRBD2. Germline-derived CDR1 and CDR2 are SGHDN and FVKESK. Trimming took 4 bases from V and 3 from J; bases not matched to a gene: 11. The length of the CDR3 is 16 residues. CDR3 sequence reads: CASSRGPGLELYEQYF. The DNA of the CDR3 is TGTGCCAGCAGCCGGGGGCCGGGACTAGAGCTCTACGAGCAGTACTTC.

The sample holds one count of this clonotype. CDR3 DNA: TGTGCCAGCAGCCTTAGGGGCGACTACACCTTC. It translates to CASSLRGDYTF. The chain is built from TRBV28 and TRBJ1-2; D is possibly TRBD1 (5 bases). The V gene's germline CDR1 is MDHEN and CDR2 SYDVKM. V shed 6 bases and J shed 10 bases, with 12 bases lying between them. This CDR3 is built from 11 residues.

This chain links TRBV18 with TRBJ1-1; 12 bases are shared with TRBD1. With V trimmed by 4 bases and J by 0 bases, 12 bases remained unmatched. This CDR3 is 19 amino acids long. CDR1 and CDR2 (germline): KGHSH, LQKENI. The CDR3 spells CASSLVTGTGGIMNTEAFF. CDR3 DNA: TGTGCCAGCTCACTAGTCACCGGGACAGGGGGCATCATGAACACTGAAGCTTTCTTT.

This chain links TRBV7-6 with TRBJ1-5; 7 bases fit TRBD1. The V segment lost 5 bases and the J segment 8 bases; nucleotides outside the gene matches: 12. From germline, CDR1 is SGHVS and CDR2 FNYEAQ. CDR3 length: 15 amino acids. The CDR3 DNA reads TGTGCCAGCAGCCGTATGACAGGGCCTCAGGAGCCCCAGCATTTT. Amino acid sequence: CASSRMTGPQEPQHF.

CDR3 amino acids: CASSVGQGRVTEAFF. The CDR3 DNA reads TGTGCCAGCAGCGTAGGGCAGGGCAGGGTTACTGAAGCTTTCTTT. This chain joins TRBV9 and TRBJ1-1; D might be TRBD1 (5 bases). V was cut by 0 bases and J by 5 bases, with 14 bases left in between. In germline, CDR1 is SGDLS, CDR2 YYNGEE. The CDR3 consists of 15 residues. Drawing the rest from reference TRBV9 and TRBJ1-1, the complete variable domain is DSGVTQTPKHLITATGQRVTLRCSPRSGDLSVYWYQQSLDQGLQFLIQYYNGEERAKGNILERFSAQQFPDLHSELNLSSLELGDSALYFCASSVGQGRVTEAFFGQGTRLTVV.

CDR3 sequence (DNA): TGTGCCAGCAGCTTAGCCCTAGTGGGGAACAATGAGCAGTTCTTC. Its translation: CASSLALVGNNEQFF. The genes are TRBV7-9 and TRBJ2-1; D remains unclear. The germline gives CDR1 SEHNR, CDR2 FQNEAQ (reference sequence). CDR3 length: 15 residues. Trimming cost V 0 bases and J 5 bases, with 11 bases left between them.

This clonotype has a single count. V is TRBV28 and J is TRBJ1-1; D is perhaps TRBD1 (5 bases). Per the germline V gene, CDR1 is MDHEN and CDR2 is SYDVKM. This CDR3 has 12 residues. Between the trimmed V and J ends, which lost 3 bases and 11 bases, there was a span of 13 bases. The CDR3 sequence: CASSLQLGRAFF. In nucleotides, the CDR3 is TGTGCCAGCAGTTTGCAGCTGGGGCGGGCTTTCTTT.

The rearrangement joins TRBV25-1 to TRBJ2-4, with 10 positions matching TRBD2. This CDR3 contains 14 residues. After removal of 6 bases from V and 1 base from J, the junction contained 0 bases not matched to a gene. Germline V gene data show CDR1 as MGHDK and CDR2 as SYGVNS. The CDR3 nucleotides are TGTGCCAGCAGAGCGGGGGGGGCCAAAAACATTCAGTACTTC. Protein product: CASRAGGAKNIQYF.

This chain uses TRBV6-2 or TRBV6-3 with TRBJ2-1; D remains unclear. The CDR3 has 15 amino acids. V was clipped by 3 bases and J by 0 bases, with 9 bases between them. The germline V gene has CDR1 MNHEY and CDR2 SVGEGT. CDR3 DNA: TGTGCCAGCAGTTATAGAGAGAGCTCCTACAATGAGCAGTTCTTC. Protein product: CASSYRESSYNEQFF.

The chain carries TRBV27 and TRBJ1-1; 8 bases fit TRBD1. The CDR3 spans 15 residues. From germline, CDR1 is MNHEY and CDR2 SMNVEV (reference sequence). The V and J ends lost 8 bases and 0 bases, in that order; junction bases with no gene match: 8. The CDR3 reads CASSRGLAMNTEAFF. In DNA form, the CDR3 reads TGTGCCAGCTCCAGGGGGCTGGCGATGAACACTGAAGCTTTCTTT.

The CDR3 bases are TGTGCCAGCTCGCCGCAGGGGAGTCAAGAGACCCAGTACTTC. It codes for CASSPQGSQETQYF. The V gene is TRBV18, the J gene TRBJ2-5; D might be TRBD1 (6 bases). Trimming pared 6 bases from V and 2 bases from J, leaving 13 bases between. The V gene's germline CDR1 is KGHSH and CDR2 LQKENI. This CDR3 is built from 14 residues.

The J gene is TRBJ1-6, the V gene TRBV18; D not certain. This CDR3 has 13 residues. Germline CDR1 and CDR2: KGHSH and LQKENI. V was trimmed by 5 bases and J by 4 bases, leaving 6 bases between them. CDR3 sequence: CASSSIYNSPLHF. The CDR3 DNA sequence: TGTGCCAGCTCATCTATTTATAATTCACCCCTCCACTTT. Based on the CDR3 plus reference TRBV18 and TRBJ1-6, the full variable domain is NAGVMQNPRHLVRRRGQEARLRCSPMKGHSHVYWYRQLPEEGLKFMVYLQKENIIDESGMPKERFSAEFPKEGPSILRIQQVVRGDSAAYFCASSSIYNSPLHFGNGTRLTVT.

The chain joins TRBV28 to TRBJ2-1; D call uncertain. Trimming cost V 6 bases and J 0 bases, with 9 bases left between them. This CDR3 spans 14 amino acids. CDR1 and CDR2 from the germline V gene are MDHEN and SYDVKM. CDR3 region: CASSRASSYNEQFF. The CDR3 nucleotides are TGTGCCAGCAGCAGAGCCAGCTCCTACAATGAGCAGTTCTTC.

The chain couples TRBV13 to TRBJ2-7, with a weak D call TRBD2 (5 bases). The V and J ends lost 0 bases and 7 bases respectively, with 16 bases between them. The CDR3 spans 15 residues. Germline CDR1 is PRHDT and CDR2 is FYEKMQ (reference sequence). The chain's CDR3 is CASSLGASTLGEQYF. The CDR3, as DNA: TGTGCCAGCAGCTTAGGGGCTAGCACGCTTGGAGAGCAGTACTTC. Combining the CDR3 with reference TRBV13 and TRBJ2-7 gives the whole variable domain AAGVIQSPRHLIKEKRETATLKCYPIPRHDTVYWYQQGPGQDPQFLISFYEKMQSDKGSIPDRFSAQQFSDYHSELNMSSLELGDSALYFCASSLGASTLGEQYFGPGTRLTVT.

This chain connects TRBV10-3 to TRBJ2-4; possible D gene TRBD2, 6 bases. The CDR3 runs to 13 residues. The V end lost 9 bases, the J end lost 4 bases, and 13 bases lay between the germline ends. Germline-derived CDR1 and CDR2 are ENHRY and SYGVKD. CDR3 sequence: CAIGWGGKNIQYF. As DNA, the CDR3 is TGTGCCATTGGCTGGGGAGGAAAAAACATTCAGTACTTC.